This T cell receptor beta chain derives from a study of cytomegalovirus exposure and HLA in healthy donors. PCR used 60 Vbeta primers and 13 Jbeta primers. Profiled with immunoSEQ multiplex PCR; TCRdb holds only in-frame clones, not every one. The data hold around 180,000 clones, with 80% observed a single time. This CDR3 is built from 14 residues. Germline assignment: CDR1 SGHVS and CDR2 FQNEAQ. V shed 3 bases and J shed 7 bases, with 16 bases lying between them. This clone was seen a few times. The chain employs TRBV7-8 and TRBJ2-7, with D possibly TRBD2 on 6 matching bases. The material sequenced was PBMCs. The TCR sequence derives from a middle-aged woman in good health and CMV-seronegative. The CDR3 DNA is TGTGCCAGCAGCTTGGTCCGCGGGGAGTTGGAGCAGTACTTC. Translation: CASSLVRGELEQYF.